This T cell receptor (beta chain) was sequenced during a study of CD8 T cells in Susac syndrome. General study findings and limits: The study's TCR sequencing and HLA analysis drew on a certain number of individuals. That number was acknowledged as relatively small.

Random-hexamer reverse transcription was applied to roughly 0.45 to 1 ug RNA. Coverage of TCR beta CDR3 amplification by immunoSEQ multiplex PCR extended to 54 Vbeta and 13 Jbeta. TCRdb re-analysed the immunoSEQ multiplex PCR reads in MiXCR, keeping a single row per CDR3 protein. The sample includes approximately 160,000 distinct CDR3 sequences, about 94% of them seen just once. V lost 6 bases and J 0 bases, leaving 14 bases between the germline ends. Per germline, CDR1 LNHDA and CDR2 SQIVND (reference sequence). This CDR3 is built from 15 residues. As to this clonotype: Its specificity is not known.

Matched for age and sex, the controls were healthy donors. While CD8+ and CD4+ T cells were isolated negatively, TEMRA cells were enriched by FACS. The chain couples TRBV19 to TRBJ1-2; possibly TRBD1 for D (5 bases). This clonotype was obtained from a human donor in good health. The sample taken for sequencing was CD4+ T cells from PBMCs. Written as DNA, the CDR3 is TGTGCCAGTAGCCTCGGCGGGGCAGCTAACTATGGCTACACCTTC. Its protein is CASSLGGAANYGYTF.